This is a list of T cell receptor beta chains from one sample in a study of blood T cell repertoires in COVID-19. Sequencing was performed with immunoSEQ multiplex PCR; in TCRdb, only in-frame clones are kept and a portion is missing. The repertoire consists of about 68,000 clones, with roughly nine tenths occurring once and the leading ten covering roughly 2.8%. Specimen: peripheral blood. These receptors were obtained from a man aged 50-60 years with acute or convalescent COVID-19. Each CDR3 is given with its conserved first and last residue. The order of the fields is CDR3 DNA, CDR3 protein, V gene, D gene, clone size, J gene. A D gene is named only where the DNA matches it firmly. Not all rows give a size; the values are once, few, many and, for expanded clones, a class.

CDR3 DNA: TGTGCCAGCAGCCCGGCTGCGGGCTATGGCTACACCTTC
CDR3 protein: CASSPAAGYGYTF
V gene: TRBV7-3
D gene: -
clone size: -
J gene: TRBJ1-2

CDR3 DNA: TGTGCCAGCACGGGGGGGAGCAATCAGCCCCAGCATTTT
CDR3 protein: CASTGGSNQPQHF
V gene: TRBV2
D gene: -
clone size: -
J gene: TRBJ1-5

CDR3 DNA: TGTGCCATGAGACGACGGGAGGATGACTATGGCTACACCTTC
CDR3 protein: CAMRRREDDYGYTF
V gene: TRBV10-3
D gene: -
clone size: -
J gene: TRBJ1-2

CDR3 DNA: TGTGCCACCAGTGACCCGGAGGGGGAGCTGTTTTTT
CDR3 protein: CATSDPEGELFF
V gene: TRBV24-1
D gene: -
clone size: -
J gene: TRBJ2-2

CDR3 DNA: TGCAGCGTTGTCTGGACTAGCGGGAGCTCCTACAATGAGCAGTTCTTC
CDR3 protein: CSVVWTSGSSYNEQFF
V gene: TRBV29-1
D gene: TRBD2
clone size: once
J gene: TRBJ2-1

CDR3 DNA: TGTGCCAGCAGTGAAGCTCAGGGGGTTAACTATGGCTACACCTTC
CDR3 protein: CASSEAQGVNYGYTF
V gene: TRBV6-1
D gene: TRBD1
clone size: once
J gene: TRBJ1-2

CDR3 DNA: TGTGCCAGCAGGACTACCAATAACTATGGCTACACCTTC
CDR3 protein: CASRTTNNYGYTF
V gene: TRBV6-6
D gene: -
clone size: -
J gene: TRBJ1-2

CDR3 DNA: TGTGCCAGCAGCACTACTGCAACTAATGAAAAACTGTTTTTT
CDR3 protein: CASSTTATNEKLFF
V gene: TRBV28
D gene: -
clone size: -
J gene: TRBJ1-4

CDR3 DNA: TGCAGCGTTGAAGGCCCCTTGGACAACACAGATACGCAGTATTTT
CDR3 protein: CSVEGPLDNTDTQYF
V gene: TRBV29-1
D gene: -
clone size: -
J gene: TRBJ2-3

CDR3 DNA: TGTGCCAGCTCTTCCGGACAGGGGGCGTACAATGAGCAGTTCTTC
CDR3 protein: CASSSGQGAYNEQFF
V gene: TRBV6-6
D gene: TRBD1
clone size: -
J gene: TRBJ2-1

CDR3 DNA: TGTGCCAGCAGTGAAGCGGGTTACCTAGCGGTCGAGGGGGAGCAGTACTTC
CDR3 protein: CASSEAGYLAVEGEQYF
V gene: TRBV2
D gene: TRBD2
clone size: -
J gene: TRBJ2-7

CDR3 DNA: TGTGCCAGCAGCGCAACACAGCCGGGACTTGGTGCATACAATGAGCAGTTCTTC
CDR3 protein: CASSATQPGLGAYNEQFF
V gene: TRBV9
D gene: -
clone size: -
J gene: TRBJ2-1

CDR3 DNA: TGTGCCAGCAGCGTAGAACCTGGACTAGCGGGAGGAGGAGAGACCCAGTACTTC
CDR3 protein: CASSVEPGLAGGGETQYF
V gene: TRBV9
D gene: TRBD2
clone size: -
J gene: TRBJ2-5

CDR3 DNA: TGTGCCAGCAGCTTGTGGCGGACTGAAGCTTTCTTT
CDR3 protein: CASSLWRTEAFF
V gene: TRBV5-6
D gene: -
clone size: once
J gene: TRBJ1-1

CDR3 DNA: TGTGCCAGCAGTGAGGGACTAGCTGCAGAGACCCAGTACTTC
CDR3 protein: CASSEGLAAETQYF
V gene: TRBV2
D gene: TRBD2
clone size: -
J gene: TRBJ2-5

CDR3 DNA: TGTGCCACCAGTGTACGGGGAGGTACCCGCACCGGGGAGCTGTTTTTT
CDR3 protein: CATSVRGGTRTGELFF
V gene: TRBV24-1
D gene: -
clone size: -
J gene: TRBJ2-2

CDR3 DNA: TGTGCCAGCAGCGCTAGCTCATCGGGAGGTGGTGATGAGCAGTTCTTC
CDR3 protein: CASSASSSGGGDEQFF
V gene: TRBV7-9
D gene: TRBD2
clone size: -
J gene: TRBJ2-1

CDR3 DNA: TGTGCCATCAGCGGAGGGGGAGGGCGGGACACTGAAGCTTTCTTT
CDR3 protein: CAISGGGGRDTEAFF
V gene: TRBV10-3
D gene: -
clone size: -
J gene: TRBJ1-1

CDR3 DNA: TGTGCCAGCTCACAGGAGGGGACAGGGAACACTGAAGCTTTCTTT
CDR3 protein: CASSQEGTGNTEAFF
V gene: TRBV18
D gene: TRBD1
clone size: few
J gene: TRBJ1-1

CDR3 DNA: TGTGCCAGCAGCTTAGAACACAGGTCCACTGAAGCTTTCTTT
CDR3 protein: CASSLEHRSTEAFF
V gene: TRBV7-9
D gene: -
clone size: -
J gene: TRBJ1-1

CDR3 DNA: TGTGCCAGCAGCTTACTGGAGTCAGGGAATGAAAAACTGTTTTTT
CDR3 protein: CASSLLESGNEKLFF
V gene: TRBV7-9
D gene: -
clone size: -
J gene: TRBJ1-4

CDR3 DNA: TGTGCCAGCAGCGTAGGGACAGGGTTAAGCGAGCAGTACTTC
CDR3 protein: CASSVGTGLSEQYF
V gene: TRBV9
D gene: TRBD1
clone size: -
J gene: TRBJ2-7

CDR3 DNA: TGTGCCAGCACGACAGTGCCGTCTCATCGGCAGTTCTTC
CDR3 protein: CASTTVPSHRQFF
V gene: TRBV6-1
D gene: -
clone size: -
J gene: TRBJ2-1

CDR3 DNA: TGTGCCAGCAGCGTAGGAACAGGTTCTGGAAACACCATATATTTT
CDR3 protein: CASSVGTGSGNTIYF
V gene: TRBV9
D gene: -
clone size: -
J gene: TRBJ1-3

CDR3 DNA: TGTGCCACCAGTGACCCTGGCTATGAGGATGGCTACACCTTC
CDR3 protein: CATSDPGYEDGYTF
V gene: TRBV24-1
D gene: -
clone size: -
J gene: TRBJ1-2

CDR3 DNA: TGCGCCAGCAGCATCGGAGACCTGCCCACAGATACGCAGTATTTT
CDR3 protein: CASSIGDLPTDTQYF
V gene: TRBV5-1
D gene: -
clone size: -
J gene: TRBJ2-3

CDR3 DNA: TGTGCCACCTTTGGACTAGCGGGAGTGGGGGGTGCAGAGACCCAGTACTTC
CDR3 protein: CATFGLAGVGGAETQYF
V gene: TRBV24-1
D gene: TRBD2
clone size: -
J gene: TRBJ2-5

CDR3 DNA: TGTGCCAGCAGGGACAGTGCGAACACTGAAGCTTTCTTT
CDR3 protein: CASRDSANTEAFF
V gene: TRBV6-5
D gene: -
clone size: -
J gene: TRBJ1-1

CDR3 DNA: TGTGCCAGCAGTAGCGGGACAGGGTACAATGAGCAGTTCTTC
CDR3 protein: CASSSGTGYNEQFF
V gene: TRBV6-6
D gene: TRBD1
clone size: -
J gene: TRBJ2-1

CDR3 DNA: TGTGCCAGCAGCACCCCCACTAGCGGGAGCTGGGATGAGCAGTTCTTC
CDR3 protein: CASSTPTSGSWDEQFF
V gene: TRBV5-4
D gene: TRBD2
clone size: -
J gene: TRBJ2-1

CDR3 DNA: TGTGCCTGGAGCGCTCAGGACAGCAGCTCCTACAATGAGCAGTTCTTC
CDR3 protein: CAWSAQDSSSYNEQFF
V gene: TRBV30
D gene: -
clone size: once
J gene: TRBJ2-1

CDR3 DNA: TGCGCCAGCAGCGGAAGGGGTGACTCCAACTATGGCTACACCTTC
CDR3 protein: CASSGRGDSNYGYTF
V gene: TRBV5-1
D gene: -
clone size: -
J gene: TRBJ1-2

CDR3 DNA: TGTGCCAGCAGCCAACTAGCGGGAGTAATCAGTGGCAATGAGCAGTTCTTC
CDR3 protein: CASSQLAGVISGNEQFF
V gene: TRBV14
D gene: TRBD2
clone size: -
J gene: TRBJ2-1

CDR3 DNA: TGTGCCAGCAGCCTCGGCGGGGGCTACACCTTC
CDR3 protein: CASSLGGGYTF
V gene: TRBV3-1/TRBV3-2
D gene: -
clone size: -
J gene: TRBJ1-2

CDR3 DNA: TGCGCCAGCAGCCAAATTCCAGGGGCCGATCAGCCCCAGCATTTT
CDR3 protein: CASSQIPGADQPQHF
V gene: TRBV4-3
D gene: -
clone size: -
J gene: TRBJ1-5

CDR3 DNA: TGTGCCAGCAGCTCCGCCAGCGACAGTCCTCTTAGCAATCAGCCCCAGCATTTT
CDR3 protein: CASSSASDSPLSNQPQHF
V gene: TRBV7-9
D gene: -
clone size: -
J gene: TRBJ1-5

CDR3 DNA: TGTGCCAGCAGCTTCCAAGCGGGTGGGGCAGATACGCAGTATTTT
CDR3 protein: CASSFQAGGADTQYF
V gene: TRBV7-2
D gene: -
clone size: -
J gene: TRBJ2-3